These T cell receptor beta chains were read from a single sample in a study of T cells in Graves' hyperthyroidism and ophthalmopathy. TCRdb re-called the multiplex PCR reads through MiXCR, storing one row per CDR3 protein. The table lists hundreds of thousands of distinct CDR3 sequences, over 35% of them singletons. The specimen sequenced was blood. Every receptor here comes from a man younger than 35 with Graves' hyperthyroidism. CDR3s include the opening cysteine and the closing phenylalanine or tryptophan. D genes are given only for firm matches. Not every row has a clone size; where given, it reads once, few, many or a size class.

CASTLQGAAEAFF,TGTGCCAGTACCCTACAGGGTGCGGCTGAAGCTTTCTTT,many,TRBV19,TRBJ1-1,NA
CASSSPGPGLEQYF,TGTGCCAGCAGTTCACCGGGGCCAGGACTCGAGCAGTACTTC,NA,TRBV12-3/TRBV12-4,TRBJ2-7,NA
CSVVPRTGELFF,TGCAGCGTTGTCCCCCGTACCGGGGAGCTGTTTTTT,many,TRBV29-1,TRBJ2-2,NA
CASSYSWGTGELFF,TGTGCCAGCAGTTATAGTTGGGGTACCGGGGAGCTGTTTTTT,few,TRBV6-5,TRBJ2-2,NA
CASSLAPGQMNTEAFF,TGTGCCAGCAGCTTAGCGCCGGGACAAATGAACACTGAAGCTTTCTTT,many,TRBV7-9,TRBJ1-1,NA
CASRPRQGFMLETQYF,TGTGCCAGCAGGCCCCGACAGGGGTTCATGTTGGAGACCCAGTACTTC,few,TRBV7-9,TRBJ2-5,TRBD1
CASSSPGTSGSYEQYF,TGTGCCAGCAGCTCACCCGGGACTAGCGGTTCCTACGAGCAGTACTTC,few,TRBV7-9,TRBJ2-7,TRBD2
CATSRHPGTF,TGTGCCACCAGCAGACACCCGGGTACCTTC,NA,TRBV15,TRBJ1-2,NA
CASSLERQQKLFF,TGCGCCAGCAGCTTGGAACGGCAGCAAAAACTGTTTTTT,few,TRBV5-1,TRBJ1-4,NA
CASSYSGTSGRTYEQYF,TGTGCCAGCAGTTACTCCGGGACTAGCGGGAGAACCTACGAGCAGTACTTC,few,TRBV9,TRBJ2-7,TRBD2
CSVEGTGRGYTF,TGCAGCGTTGAGGGGACAGGGAGAGGCTACACCTTC,NA,TRBV29-1,TRBJ1-2,TRBD1
CASRGTEVQYF,TGTGCCAGCAGAGGGACGGAGGTCCAGTACTTC,many,TRBV6-6,TRBJ2-5,NA
CASSEDRHPNTEAFF,TGTGCCAGCAGTGAAGATCGACATCCGAACACTGAAGCTTTCTTT,many,TRBV2,TRBJ1-1,NA
CATSLTGGGYTF,TGTGCCACCAGCCTGACAGGGGGGGGCTACACCTTC,NA,TRBV15,TRBJ1-2,TRBD1
CASSQSGGVDTGELFF,TGTGCCAGCAGCCAGTCGGGCGGGGTTGACACCGGGGAGCTGTTTTTT,many,TRBV4-2,TRBJ2-2,NA